One sample yielded the 2 T cell receptor beta chains listed below, sequenced in a study of cytomegalovirus exposure and HLA in healthy donors. The study ran its PCR with 60 Vbeta and 13 Jbeta primers. Method: immunoSEQ multiplex PCR; TCRdb's copy keeps in-frame clones and lacks some. The sample includes about 140,000 clones, approximately 84% of them seen just once. Material for sequencing was PBMCs. The receptors here all came from a woman aged 40 to 50 in good health and CMV-seronegative.

The chain uses TRBV28 and TRBJ2-5; possibly TRBD1 for D (7 bases). The end of the DNA is better explained by TRBJ2-7, so the J call may be wrong. Germline V lookup: CDR1 MDHEN, CDR2 SYDVKM. This CDR3 is 16 amino acids long. CDR3 nucleotides: TGTGCCAGCAGCCTCGGAGGGGGCCGAGGGGGCTACGAGCAGTACTTC. Translating gives CASSLGGGRGGYEQYF.

This clone appeared once. V usage is TRBV27 and J usage is TRBJ2-7; maybe TRBD2 (5 bases). The CDR3 runs 15 residues. Trimming removed 3 bases at V and 3 bases at J, with 15 bases between. CDR1 and CDR2 from the germline V gene are MNHEY and SMNVEV (reference sequence). The CDR3 DNA reads as TGTGCCAGCAGTTTTTCGACCGGGATGATCTACGAGCAGTACTTC. It yields the protein CASSFSTGMIYEQYF.